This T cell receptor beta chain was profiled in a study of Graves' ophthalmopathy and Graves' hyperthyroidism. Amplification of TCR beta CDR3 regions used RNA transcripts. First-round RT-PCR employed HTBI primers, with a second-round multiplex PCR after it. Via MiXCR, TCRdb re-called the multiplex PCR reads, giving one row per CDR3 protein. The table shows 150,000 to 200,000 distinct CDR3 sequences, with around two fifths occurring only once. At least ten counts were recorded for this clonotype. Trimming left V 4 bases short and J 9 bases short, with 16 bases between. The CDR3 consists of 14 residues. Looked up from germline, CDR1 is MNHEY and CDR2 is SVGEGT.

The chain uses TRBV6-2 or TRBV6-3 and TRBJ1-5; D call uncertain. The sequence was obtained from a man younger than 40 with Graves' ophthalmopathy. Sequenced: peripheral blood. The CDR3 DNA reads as TGTGCCAGCAGTTTCGGTGCGACGGGCCTGCCCCAGCATTTT. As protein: CASSFGATGLPQHF.